This is a list of T cell receptor beta chains from one sample in a study of brain T cells in children with intractable seizures. TCRdb keeps only in-frame clones here, not all; method: immunoSEQ multiplex PCR. This repertoire shows approximately 40,000 clones, around 90% found once; its top ten account for roughly 6.3%. Here the sequenced sample was peripheral blood, taken at surgery. These receptors all stem from a girl aged 2-10 years with tuberous sclerosis and intractable seizures. The CDR3 runs from the conserved cysteine through the conserved F or W. D genes are given only for firm matches.

v_call,j_call,d_call,cdr3_aa
TRBV9,TRBJ2-1,.,CASSLGETEQFF
TRBV5-4,TRBJ1-1,TRBD1,CASSLQTGGSTEAFF
TRBV7-9,TRBJ1-1,.,CASSLVGRSNTEAFF
TRBV29-1,TRBJ2-7,TRBD2,CSVVAGAYEQYF
TRBV19,TRBJ2-1,.,CASSMYNYNEQFF
TRBV2,TRBJ1-2,TRBD1,CASSAQGGGYTF
TRBV5-1,TRBJ2-7,.,CASSVQGGDYEQYF
TRBV29-1,TRBJ1-2,.,CSVEDPRDLHGYTF
TRBV11-2,TRBJ1-2,.,CASSLKAGELNYGYTF
TRBV30,TRBJ2-5,.,CAWSVRLLETQYF
TRBV5-4,TRBJ2-5,.,CASSVRDTETQYF
TRBV9,TRBJ2-2,TRBD2,CASSLTGGKNGELFF
TRBV5-6,TRBJ1-1,.,CASSLNTGRRNTEAFF
TRBV14,TRBJ1-5,TRBD1,CASSLWDSPENQPQHF
TRBV7-2,TRBJ2-3,.,CASSLGIFADTQYF
TRBV19,TRBJ1-1,.,CASSMRNTEAFF
TRBV13,TRBJ2-5,.,CASSLVRGETQYF
TRBV12-5,TRBJ1-1,.,CASGWGGEAFF
TRBV2,TRBJ1-3,.,CASSLTRSTSGNTIYF
TRBV10-1,TRBJ1-2,.,CASSHRRDPLGYTF
TRBV28,TRBJ1-6,TRBD1,CASRPGDRGNSPLHF
TRBV19,TRBJ1-1,.,CASSVQGTNTEAFF
TRBV6-1,TRBJ2-3,.,CASSETGFLTDTQYF
TRBV30,TRBJ1-1,.,CAWPLGKANTEAFF
TRBV18,TRBJ1-2,TRBD1,CASSQGQGANYGYTF
TRBV9,TRBJ1-2,.,CASSARARDHGYTF
TRBV3-1/TRBV3-2,TRBJ1-1,.,CASSQDPSYTEAFF
TRBV11-2,TRBJ2-7,TRBD1,CASSRDRVYEQYF
TRBV6-5,TRBJ1-2,TRBD1,CASSPTGMVGYTF
TRBV27,TRBJ2-2,.,CASSFRGSNTGELFF
TRBV5-6,TRBJ1-1,.,CASSLGPEAFF
TRBV12-3/TRBV12-4,TRBJ1-1,.,CASRENTEAFF
TRBV29-1,TRBJ1-5,TRBD1,CSVRTGGGQPQHF
TRBV5-1,TRBJ2-1,TRBD2,CASSLSGDSYNEQFF
TRBV7-8,TRBJ2-3,.,CAIGLSDTQYF
TRBV10-3,TRBJ2-5,TRBD1,CAIRPGQQETQYF
TRBV29-1,TRBJ1-1,.,CSVEGPLRTAMNTEAFF
TRBV3-1/TRBV3-2,TRBJ1-2,.,CASSLGGGYGYTF
TRBV10-2,TRBJ2-5,.,CASRDGQETQYF
TRBV24-1,TRBJ2-3,TRBD2,CATSDPTSGGSLDTQYF
TRBV7-8,TRBJ1-6,TRBD1,CASSLGQGGSPLHF
TRBV30,TRBJ2-1,.,CAWSRLRTALHNEQFF
TRBV30,TRBJ1-3,TRBD1,CAWSVPGEGAYGNTIYF
TRBV29-1,TRBJ2-7,TRBD1,CSVEGPTGGEPYEQYF
TRBV5-1,TRBJ1-2,.,CASSPGGGNYGYTF
TRBV7-9,TRBJ2-3,TRBD2,CASSAGRARTDTQYF
TRBV5-1,TRBJ2-2,.,CASSRGSRAGTGELFF
TRBV5-1,TRBJ2-1,TRBD1,CASSLEGTGQFF
TRBV10-1,TRBJ1-1,.,CASSVASINTEAFF
TRBV6-4,TRBJ2-1,.,CARTEQFF
TRBV10-1,TRBJ2-7,TRBD1,CASSLRTGQEQYF